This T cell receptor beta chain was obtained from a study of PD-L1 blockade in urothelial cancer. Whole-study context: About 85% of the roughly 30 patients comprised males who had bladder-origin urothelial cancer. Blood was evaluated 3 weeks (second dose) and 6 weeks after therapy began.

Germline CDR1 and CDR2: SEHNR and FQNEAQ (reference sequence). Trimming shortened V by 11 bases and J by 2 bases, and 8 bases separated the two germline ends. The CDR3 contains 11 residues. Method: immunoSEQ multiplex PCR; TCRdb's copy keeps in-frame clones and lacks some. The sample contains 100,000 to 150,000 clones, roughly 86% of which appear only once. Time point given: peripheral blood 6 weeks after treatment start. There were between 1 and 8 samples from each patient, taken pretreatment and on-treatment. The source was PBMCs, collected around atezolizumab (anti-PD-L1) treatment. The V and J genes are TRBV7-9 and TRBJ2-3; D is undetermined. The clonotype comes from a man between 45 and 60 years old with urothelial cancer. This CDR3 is CASVDTDTQYF. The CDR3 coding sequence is TGTGCCTCGGTAGACACAGATACGCAGTATTTT. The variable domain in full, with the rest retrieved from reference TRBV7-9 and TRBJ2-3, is DTGVSQNPRHKITKRGQNVTFRCDPISEHNRLYWYRQTLGQGPEFLTYFQNEAQLEKSRLLSDRFSAERPKGSFSTLEIQRTEQGDSAMYLCASVDTDTQYFGPGTRLTVL.